Each of the 16 T cell receptor beta chains below was sequenced from the same sample in a study of cytomegalovirus exposure and HLA in healthy donors. TCRdb's table, derived via immunoSEQ multiplex PCR, lists solely in-frame clones and lacks some. Among roughly 200,000 clones listed, about 89% were seen once. Sequencing input: PBMCs. The receptors stem from a man aged 30 to 45 in good health and CMV-seropositive.

The chain links TRBV5-6 to TRBJ2-7; 8 nucleotides agree with TRBD1. Germline CDR1 SGHDT, CDR2 YYEEEE. J gave up 2 bases and V 3 bases, and 4 bases lay outside the gene matches. The CDR3 has 14 amino acids. In DNA form, the CDR3 reads TGTGCCAGCAGCTGGACAGGGTTGCCCTACGAGCAGTACTTC. Amino acids: CASSWTGLPYEQYF.

The genes are TRBV4-3 and TRBJ2-1; no clear D gene. Deletions cut 0 bases from V and 0 bases from J, with 9 bases between. This CDR3 comprises 16 residues. The germline V gene encodes CDR1 LGHNA and CDR2 YSLEER. DNA of the CDR3: TGCGCCAGCAGCCAAGATCAAATGAGCTCCTACAATGAGCAGTTCTTC. Its protein product is CASSQDQMSSYNEQFF.

The chain has TRBV11-3 and TRBJ2-1; 15 bases are a match to TRBD2. The V gene end was trimmed by 3 bases and the J gene end by 0 bases; junction bases not matched to a gene: 9. The CDR3 is 20 residues long. Per germline, CDR1 SGHNT and CDR2 YENEEA. CDR3 in amino acids: CASSLPRTSGRARSYNEQFF. CDR3 DNA: TGTGCCAGCAGCTTGCCACGGACTAGCGGGAGGGCCCGCTCCTACAATGAGCAGTTCTTC.

The chain joins TRBV7-2 to TRBJ2-1, with 10 bases identical to TRBD1. From germline, CDR1 is SGHTA and CDR2 FQGNSA. The ends lost 5 bases at V and 10 bases at J; junction bases unmatched: 11. There are 15 residues in the CDR3. In DNA form, the CDR3 reads TGTGCCAGCAGCCTCGGGACAGGGGTTGGGGCGGAGCAGTTCTTC. It encodes CASSLGTGVGAEQFF.

The chain links TRBV7-8 to TRBJ1-3; D is possibly TRBD1 (6 bases). The V gene's germline CDR1 is SGHVS and CDR2 FQNEAQ. Deletions cut 4 bases from V and 2 bases from J, with 9 bases between. The CDR3 totals 14 residues. For the CDR3, the DNA is TGTGCCAGCAGCTCCGGACAGACTGGAAACACCATATATTTT. The encoded protein is CASSSGQTGNTIYF.

The genes are TRBV4-3 and TRBJ1-2, with unresolved D. The CDR3 has 12 amino acids. V was clipped by 0 bases and J by 5 bases, with 4 bases between them. Germline V gene lookup returns CDR1 LGHNA and CDR2 YSLEER. This CDR3 is CASSQDYYGYTF. CDR3 bases: TGCGCCAGCAGCCAAGATTATTATGGCTACACCTTC.

The chain carries TRBV9 and TRBJ1-4, with D possibly TRBD1 on 5 matching bases. This CDR3 region has 15 residues. Trimming took off 3 bases at V and 6 bases at J, with 15 bases between the two ends. The germline V gene has CDR1 SGDLS and CDR2 YYNGEE. The CDR3 DNA reads TGTGCCAGCAGCGACGGGACGGTTGATGATGAAAAACTGTTTTTT. Translation gives CASSDGTVDDEKLFF.

The chain joins TRBV9 to TRBJ2-7; no reliable D call. CDR1 is SGDLS and CDR2 is YYNGEE in the germline V gene. The CDR3 contains 15 residues. V lost 0 bases to trimming and J lost 6 bases, with 16 bases between them. CDR3 sequence (DNA): TGTGCCAGCAGCGTAGGGCCCTCCGGGCTGAGCGAGCAGTACTTC. Protein product: CASSVGPSGLSEQYF. Full variable domain (rest looked up from reference TRBV9 and TRBJ2-7): DSGVTQTPKHLITATGQRVTLRCSPRSGDLSVYWYQQSLDQGLQFLIQYYNGEERAKGNILERFSAQQFPDLHSELNLSSLELGDSALYFCASSVGPSGLSEQYFGPGTRLTVT.

This chain joins TRBV9 and TRBJ2-3, with a tentative D call TRBD1 (5 bases). Trimming cost V 3 bases and J 6 bases, with 17 bases left between them. The CDR3 totals 15 residues. Per germline, CDR1 SGDLS and CDR2 YYNGEE. Here the CDR3 reads CASSGGPIGIDTQYF. The CDR3 DNA reads as TGTGCCAGCAGCGGGGGCCCTATTGGTATTGATACGCAGTATTTT.

Here the CDR3 reads CASSLGALGGEAFF. The CDR3 DNA reads TGTGCCAGCAGTCTGGGGGCTTTGGGTGGTGAAGCTTTCTTT. The V and J genes are TRBV28 and TRBJ1-1; a weak D match, TRBD1 (6 bases). V gave up 5 bases and J gave up 7 bases, with 17 bases separating them. Per the germline V gene, CDR1 is MDHEN and CDR2 is SYDVKM. This CDR3 contains 14 residues.

V and J are TRBV6-5 and TRBJ2-1; D not certain. This CDR3 is 15 amino acids long. The V end was cut by 7 bases, the J end by 0 bases, with 13 bases between. CDR1 is MNHEY and CDR2 is SVGAGI in the germline V gene. The CDR3 region is CASKPSLGSYNEQFF. CDR3 DNA: TGTGCCAGCAAACCGAGTTTGGGCTCCTACAATGAGCAGTTCTTC.

CDR3 sequence (DNA): TGTGCCAGCAGCCAAGCAGCGATACGAGCGGGAGACAATGAGCAGTTCTTC. This sequence encodes CASSQAAIRAGDNEQFF. The chain has TRBV4-2 and TRBJ2-1; 8 positions match TRBD2. CDR1 LGHNA and CDR2 YNFKEQ come from the germline V gene. This CDR3 contains 17 residues. J gave up 5 bases and V 1 base, and 10 bases lay outside the gene matches.

V and J are TRBV11-2 and TRBJ2-1; D unresolved. The CDR3 extends over 15 amino acids. The germline V gene encodes CDR1 SGHAT and CDR2 FQNNGV. V shed 1 base and J shed 10 bases, with 17 bases lying between them. The CDR3 DNA reads as TGTGCCAGCAGCTTAGTCCTGTATTCCGGCAAGGAGCAGTTCTTC. Amino acid sequence: CASSLVLYSGKEQFF.

This clone was seen once. J is TRBJ2-2 and V is TRBV11-3, with TRBD1 identical over 8 bases. Germline V CDR1 and CDR2: SGHNT, YENEEA. The CDR3 contains 17 residues. With V trimmed by 3 bases and J by 4 bases, 10 bases remained unmatched. The CDR3 loop is CASSLESRGPSTGELFF. In nucleotides, the CDR3 is TGTGCCAGCAGCTTGGAAAGCAGGGGGCCCTCCACCGGGGAGCTGTTTTTT.

This sequence joins TRBV27 and TRBJ2-7; a possible D gene is TRBD2 (6 bases). Per the germline V gene, CDR1 is MNHEY and CDR2 is SMNVEV (reference sequence). The V end was cut by 4 bases, the J end by 5 bases, with 21 bases between. CDR3 length: 16 residues. The CDR3 nucleotides are TGTGCCAGCAGTTCCCGACGGGGGTTATGGTCCCACGAGCAGTACTTC. This encodes CASSSRRGLWSHEQYF.

The chain recombines TRBV7-5 with TRBJ1-6. TRBV7-5 is annotated as a pseudogene. CDR3 size: 18 residues. The CDR3 nucleotides read TGTGCCAGAAGGTTCAGCAGTTTAAGGGGACGGAAAAATTCACCCCTCCACTTT. Amino acids: CARRFSSLRGRKNSPLHF.